This entry concerns a single TCR beta chain. The record originates from a study of blood T cell repertoires in COVID-19. The repertoire was sequenced with immunoSEQ multiplex PCR; TCRdb's copy has only in-frame clones and lacks some. The repertoire includes 60,000 to 75,000 clones, roughly 85% of them detected once, and approximately 20% sits in the top ten. Deletions cut 4 bases from V and 6 bases from J, with 17 bases between. The CDR3 contains 15 residues. CDR1 and CDR2 (germline): MDHEN, SYDVKM. V usage is TRBV28 and J usage is TRBJ2-3, with a tentative D call TRBD2 (5 bases). The sequence came from an elderly woman with acute or convalescent COVID-19. Sequences were obtained from peripheral blood. CDR3 nucleotides: TGTGCCAGCAGTTCTGGAGGTTTCCCGGGGGATACGCAGTATTTT. Its protein is CASSSGGFPGDTQYF.